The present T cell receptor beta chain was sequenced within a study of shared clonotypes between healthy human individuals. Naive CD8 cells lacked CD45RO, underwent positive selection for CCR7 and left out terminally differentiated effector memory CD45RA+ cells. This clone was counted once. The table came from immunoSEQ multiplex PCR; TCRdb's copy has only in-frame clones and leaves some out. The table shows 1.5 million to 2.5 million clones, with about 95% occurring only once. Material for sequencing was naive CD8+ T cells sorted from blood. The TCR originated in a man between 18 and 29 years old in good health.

Here the CDR3 reads CASSLVSSEETQYF. The CDR3 DNA reads as TGTGCCAGCAGCTTAGTTAGCAGTGAAGAGACCCAGTACTTC. The gene calls are TRBV7-8 and TRBJ2-5, with D hard to call. V was cut by 1 base and J by 3 bases, with 9 bases left in between. The CDR3 covers 14 residues. CDR1 is SGHVS and CDR2 is FQNEAQ in the germline V gene. The whole variable domain, remainder taken from reference TRBV7-8 and TRBJ2-5, is GAGVSQSPRYKVAKRGQDVALRCDPISGHVSLFWYQQALGQGPEFLTYFQNEAQLDKSGLPSDRFFAERPEGSVSTLKIQRTQQEDSAVYLCASSLVSSEETQYFGPGTRLLVL.